This T cell receptor beta chain derives from a study of identical twins. This clonotype was recorded at least ten times. Its antigen remains unidentified. Whole-study results and caveats: Zero-insertion analyses were open to partial confounding by invariant MAIT and iNKT cells.

The CDR3 contains 13 residues. Deletions cut 5 bases from V and 4 bases from J, with 11 bases between. Per germline, CDR1 ENHRY and CDR2 SYGVKD. Template switching added a universal primer site, and cDNA bore unique molecular identifiers. From the 5' RACE reads, TCRdb called clonotypes with MiXCR, one entry per CDR3 protein. Of about 1.7 million distinct CDR3 sequences listed, under 35% were seen once; the top ten hold 0.27%. This clonotype was obtained from a newborn girl in good health. Sequencing input: cord blood. V is TRBV10-3 and J is TRBJ2-5, with D possibly being TRBD2 (5 bases). CDR3 loop: CAISNSEGETQYF. CDR3 coding DNA: TGTGCCATCAGTAACAGCGAGGGAGAGACCCAGTACTTC.